The 9 T cell receptor beta chains given below trace back to one sample, sequenced in a study of cytomegalovirus exposure and HLA in healthy donors. Produced via immunoSEQ multiplex PCR; TCRdb's table is partial and in-frame only. Seen here are 65,000 or so clones, about 90% observed once, and the top ten hold about 1.2%. The specimen was PBMCs. These TCRs come from a woman aged 18-29 years in good health and CMV-seronegative.

The chain employs TRBV2 and TRBJ2-1, with D possibly TRBD2 on 6 matching bases. There are 14 residues in the CDR3. From germline, CDR1 is SNHLY and CDR2 FYNNEI. Trimming cost V 6 bases and J 4 bases, with 13 bases left between them. The CDR3 DNA reads TGTGCCAGCAGCTCCCGGGACTTTTACAATGAGCAGTTCTTC. This encodes CASSSRDFYNEQFF.

The chain has TRBV29-1 and TRBJ2-7; a weak D match, TRBD1 (6 bases). The CDR3 sequence is 12 residues long. Trimming removed 4 bases at V and 2 bases at J, with 9 bases between. Per germline, CDR1 SQVTM and CDR2 ANQGSEA. CDR3 bases: TGCAGCGTTGTGACAGGCCCCTACGAGCAGTACTTC. Amino acids: CSVVTGPYEQYF.

J is TRBJ2-1 and V is TRBV19; 8 bases match TRBD2. Germline V lookup: CDR1 LNHDA, CDR2 SQIVND (reference sequence). The CDR3 runs 15 residues. Trimming took 4 bases from V and 4 from J; bases not matched to a gene: 6. CDR3 protein: CASSTLAGLYNEQFF. The DNA of the CDR3 is TGTGCCAGTAGTACCTTAGCGGGGTTATACAATGAGCAGTTCTTC.

The rearrangement joins TRBV5-5 to TRBJ1-4, with D possibly matching TRBD1 (6 bases). Looked up from germline, CDR1 is SGHKS and CDR2 is YYEKEE (reference sequence). The CDR3 runs 16 residues. Trimming pared 4 bases from V and 8 bases from J, leaving 21 bases between. CDR3 nucleotide sequence: TGTGCCAGCAGCATTCGGACAGCCCCCTATGGGGAAAAACTGTTTTTT. Protein: CASSIRTAPYGEKLFF.

This chain joins TRBV6-1 and TRBJ1-2; the D gene is possibly TRBD1 (5 bases). The CDR3 extends over 14 amino acids. CDR1 and CDR2 (germline): MNHNS, SASEGT. The V end lost 6 bases, the J end lost 8 bases, and 19 bases lay between the germline ends. This chain's CDR3 is CASRSPRAGGGYTF. In nucleotides, the CDR3 is TGTGCCAGCAGATCCCCCCGGGCCGGGGGAGGCTACACCTTC.

The chain employs TRBV23-1 and TRBJ2-1; 14 bases agree with TRBD2. TRBV23-1 has ORF status, its function being uncertain. The CDR3 spans 19 residues. Unmatched junction bases numbered 8, after V lost 2 bases and J lost 2 bases. As DNA, the CDR3 is TGCGCCAGCAGTCAACCCCCGACTAGCGGGGGGGCCACCTACAATGAGCAGTTCTTC. Its translation: CASSQPPTSGGATYNEQFF.

The genes are TRBV7-3 and TRBJ2-3, with D possibly TRBD2 on 5 matching bases. The germline CDR1 and CDR2 sequences are SGHTA and FQGTGA. The V end was cut by 6 bases, the J end by 8 bases, with 15 bases between. CDR3 length equals 13 residues. Written as DNA, the CDR3 is TGTGCCAGCAGTCCTCCCACTGAGGGTACGCAGTATTTT. This gives the protein CASSPPTEGTQYF.

The chain uses TRBV28 and TRBJ2-5; 12 nucleotides align to TRBD2. The DNA matches TRBJ2-7 better at its end, which makes the J call doubtful. The CDR3 length is 15 residues. In germline, CDR1 is MDHEN, CDR2 SYDVKM. The CDR3 loop is CASSQRTSGTYEQYF. The CDR3 DNA is TGTGCCAGCAGTCAGCGGACTAGCGGGACCTACGAGCAGTACTTC.

V usage is TRBV5-4 and J usage is TRBJ2-3; D is perhaps TRBD2 (6 bases). Trimming took off 0 bases at V and 1 base at J, with 12 bases between the two ends. From germline, CDR1 is SGHNT and CDR2 YYREEE (reference sequence). The CDR3 is 16 residues long. CDR3 DNA: TGTGCCAGCAGCTTGGTTGGGGGGTATGGCACAGATACGCAGTATTTT. As protein: CASSLVGGYGTDTQYF.